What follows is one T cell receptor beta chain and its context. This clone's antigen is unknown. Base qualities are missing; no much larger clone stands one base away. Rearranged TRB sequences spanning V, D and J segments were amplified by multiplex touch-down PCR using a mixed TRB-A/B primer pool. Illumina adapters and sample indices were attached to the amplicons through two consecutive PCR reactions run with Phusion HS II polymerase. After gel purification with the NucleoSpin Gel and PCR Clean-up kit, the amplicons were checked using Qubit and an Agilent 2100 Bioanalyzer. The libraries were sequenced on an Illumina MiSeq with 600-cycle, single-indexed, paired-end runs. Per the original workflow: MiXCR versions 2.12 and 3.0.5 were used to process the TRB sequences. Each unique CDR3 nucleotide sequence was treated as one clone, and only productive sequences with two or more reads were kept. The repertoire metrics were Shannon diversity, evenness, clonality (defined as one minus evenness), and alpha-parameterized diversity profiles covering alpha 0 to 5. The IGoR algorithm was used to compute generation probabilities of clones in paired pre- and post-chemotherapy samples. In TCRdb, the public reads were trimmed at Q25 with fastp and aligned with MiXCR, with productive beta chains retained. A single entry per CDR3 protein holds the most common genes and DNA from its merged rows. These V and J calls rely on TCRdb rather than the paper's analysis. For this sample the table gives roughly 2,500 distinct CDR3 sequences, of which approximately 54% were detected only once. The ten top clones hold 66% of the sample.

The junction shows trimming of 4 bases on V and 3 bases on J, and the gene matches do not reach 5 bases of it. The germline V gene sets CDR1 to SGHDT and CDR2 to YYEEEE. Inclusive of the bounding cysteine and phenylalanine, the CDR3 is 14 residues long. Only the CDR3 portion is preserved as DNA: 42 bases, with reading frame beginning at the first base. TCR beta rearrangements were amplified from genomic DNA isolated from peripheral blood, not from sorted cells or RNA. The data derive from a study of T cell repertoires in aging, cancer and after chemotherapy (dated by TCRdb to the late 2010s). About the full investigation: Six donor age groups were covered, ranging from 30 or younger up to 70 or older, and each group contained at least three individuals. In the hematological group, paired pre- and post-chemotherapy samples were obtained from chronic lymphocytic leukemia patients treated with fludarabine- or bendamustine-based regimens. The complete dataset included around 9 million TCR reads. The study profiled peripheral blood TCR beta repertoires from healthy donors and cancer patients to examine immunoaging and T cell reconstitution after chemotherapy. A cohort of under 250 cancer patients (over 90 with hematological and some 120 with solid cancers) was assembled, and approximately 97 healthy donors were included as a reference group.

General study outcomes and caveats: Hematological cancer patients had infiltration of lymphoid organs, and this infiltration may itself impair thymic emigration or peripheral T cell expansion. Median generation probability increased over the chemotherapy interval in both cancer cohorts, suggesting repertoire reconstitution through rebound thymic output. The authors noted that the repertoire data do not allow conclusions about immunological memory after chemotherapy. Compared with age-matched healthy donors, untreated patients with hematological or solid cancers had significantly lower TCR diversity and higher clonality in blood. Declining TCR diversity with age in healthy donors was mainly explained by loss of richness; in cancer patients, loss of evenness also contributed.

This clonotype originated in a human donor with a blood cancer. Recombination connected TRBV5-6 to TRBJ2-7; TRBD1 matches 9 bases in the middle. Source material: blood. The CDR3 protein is CASSTGQGNYEQYF. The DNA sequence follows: TGTGCCAGCAGCACCGGACAGGGGAACTACGAGCAGTACTTC.